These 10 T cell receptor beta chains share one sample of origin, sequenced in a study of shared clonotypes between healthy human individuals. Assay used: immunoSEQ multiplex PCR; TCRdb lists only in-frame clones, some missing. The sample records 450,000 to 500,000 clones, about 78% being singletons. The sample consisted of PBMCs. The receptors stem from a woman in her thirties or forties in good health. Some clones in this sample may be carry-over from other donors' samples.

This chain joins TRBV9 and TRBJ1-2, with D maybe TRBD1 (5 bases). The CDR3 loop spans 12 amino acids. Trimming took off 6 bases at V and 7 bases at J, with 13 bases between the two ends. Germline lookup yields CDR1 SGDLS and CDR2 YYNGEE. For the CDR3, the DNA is TGTGCCAGCATGACCCTCGGGGGTGGCTACACCTTC. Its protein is CASMTLGGGYTF.

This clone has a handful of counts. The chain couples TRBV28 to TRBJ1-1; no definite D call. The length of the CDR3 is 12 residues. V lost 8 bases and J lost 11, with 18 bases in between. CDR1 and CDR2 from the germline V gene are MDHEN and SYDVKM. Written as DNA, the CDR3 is TGTGCCAGCTCTACCGGGCCCGCGGATGCTTTCTTT. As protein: CASSTGPADAFF.

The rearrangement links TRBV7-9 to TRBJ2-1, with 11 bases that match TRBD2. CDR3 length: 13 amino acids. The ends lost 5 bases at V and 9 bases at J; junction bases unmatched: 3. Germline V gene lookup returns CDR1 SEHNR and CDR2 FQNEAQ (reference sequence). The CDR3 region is CASSPGLAVEQFF. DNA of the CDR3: TGTGCCAGCAGCCCGGGACTAGCGGTTGAGCAGTTCTTC.

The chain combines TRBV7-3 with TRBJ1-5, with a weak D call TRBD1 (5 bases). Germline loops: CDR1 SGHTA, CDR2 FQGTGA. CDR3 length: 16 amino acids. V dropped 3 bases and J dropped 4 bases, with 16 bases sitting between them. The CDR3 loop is CASSFPGPRRNQPQHF. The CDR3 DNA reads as TGTGCCAGCAGCTTCCCGGGGCCTCGGAGGAATCAGCCCCAGCATTTT.

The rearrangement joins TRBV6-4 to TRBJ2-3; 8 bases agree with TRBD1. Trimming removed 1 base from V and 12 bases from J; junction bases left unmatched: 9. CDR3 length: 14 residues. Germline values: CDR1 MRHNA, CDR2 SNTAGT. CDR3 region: CASSDLFGQGKQYF. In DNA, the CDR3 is TGTGCCAGCAGTGACTTATTCGGACAGGGCAAACAGTATTTT.

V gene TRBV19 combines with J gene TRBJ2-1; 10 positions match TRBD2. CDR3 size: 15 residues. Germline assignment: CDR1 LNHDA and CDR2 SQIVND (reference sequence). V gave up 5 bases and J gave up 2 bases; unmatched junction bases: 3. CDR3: CASSEGLATYNEQFF. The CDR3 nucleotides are TGTGCCAGTAGTGAGGGACTAGCGACCTACAATGAGCAGTTCTTC.

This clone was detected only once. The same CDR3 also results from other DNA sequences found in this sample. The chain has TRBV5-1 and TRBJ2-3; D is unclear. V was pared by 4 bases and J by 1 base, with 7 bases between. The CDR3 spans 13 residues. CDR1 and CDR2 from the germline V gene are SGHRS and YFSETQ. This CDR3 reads CASSLLGTDTQYF. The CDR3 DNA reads TGCGCCAGCAGCCTCCTTGGCACAGATACGCAGTATTTT.

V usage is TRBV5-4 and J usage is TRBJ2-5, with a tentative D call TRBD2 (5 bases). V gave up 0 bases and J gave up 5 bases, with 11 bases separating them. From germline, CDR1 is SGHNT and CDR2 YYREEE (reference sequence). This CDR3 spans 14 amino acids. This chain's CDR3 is CASSLGGLFETQYF. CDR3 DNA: TGTGCCAGCAGCTTGGGCGGACTGTTCGAGACCCAGTACTTC.

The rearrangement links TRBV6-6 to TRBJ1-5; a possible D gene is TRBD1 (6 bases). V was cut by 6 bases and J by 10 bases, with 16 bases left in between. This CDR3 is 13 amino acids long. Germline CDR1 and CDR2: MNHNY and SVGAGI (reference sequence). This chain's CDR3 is CASSGTSERPQHF. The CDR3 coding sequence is TGTGCCAGCAGCGGGACATCCGAACGCCCCCAGCATTTT.

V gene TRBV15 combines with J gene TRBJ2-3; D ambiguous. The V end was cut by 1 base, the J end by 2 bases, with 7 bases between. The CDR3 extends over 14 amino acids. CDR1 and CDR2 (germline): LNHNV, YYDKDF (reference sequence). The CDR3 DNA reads TGTGCCACCAGCAGAGGGTTATCCACAGATACGCAGTATTTT. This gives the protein CATSRGLSTDTQYF.